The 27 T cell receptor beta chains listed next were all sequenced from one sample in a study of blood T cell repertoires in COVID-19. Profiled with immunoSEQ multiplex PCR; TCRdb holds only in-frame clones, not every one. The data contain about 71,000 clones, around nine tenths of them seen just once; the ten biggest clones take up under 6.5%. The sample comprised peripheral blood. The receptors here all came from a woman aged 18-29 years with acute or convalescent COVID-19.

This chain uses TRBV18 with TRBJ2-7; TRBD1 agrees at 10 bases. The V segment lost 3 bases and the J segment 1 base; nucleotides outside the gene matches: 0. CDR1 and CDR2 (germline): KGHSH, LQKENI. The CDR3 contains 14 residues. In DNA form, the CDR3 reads TGTGCCAGCTCACCGGACAGGGGGTCCTACGAGCAGTACTTC. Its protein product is CASSPDRGSYEQYF.

As DNA, the CDR3 is TGTGCCGTAAAGGGGTCCCAGGGCTACACCTTC. Translation gives CAVKGSQGYTF. This chain joins TRBV25-1 and TRBJ1-2; tentative D call: TRBD1 (5 bases). The CDR3 length is 11 residues. The V gene's germline CDR1 is MGHDK and CDR2 SYGVNS. V gave up 11 bases and J gave up 8 bases, with 15 bases separating them.

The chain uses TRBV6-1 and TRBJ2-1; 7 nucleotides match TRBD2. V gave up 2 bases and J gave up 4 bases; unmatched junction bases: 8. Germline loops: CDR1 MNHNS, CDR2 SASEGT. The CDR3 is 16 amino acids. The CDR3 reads CASSEFGTKPYNEQFF. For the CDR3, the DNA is TGTGCCAGCAGTGAATTTGGGACTAAACCATACAATGAGCAGTTCTTC.

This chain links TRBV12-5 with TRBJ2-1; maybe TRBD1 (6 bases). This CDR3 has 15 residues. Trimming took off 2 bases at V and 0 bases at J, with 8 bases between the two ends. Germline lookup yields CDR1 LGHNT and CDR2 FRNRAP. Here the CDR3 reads CASGLQGSSYNEQFF. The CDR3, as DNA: TGTGCTAGTGGTTTGCAGGGGAGCTCCTACAATGAGCAGTTCTTC.

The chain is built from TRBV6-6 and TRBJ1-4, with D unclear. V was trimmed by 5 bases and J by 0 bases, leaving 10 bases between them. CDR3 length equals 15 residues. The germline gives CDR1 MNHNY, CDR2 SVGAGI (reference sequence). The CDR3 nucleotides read TGTGCCAGCAGTCCAAACATTGCAACTAATGAAAAACTGTTTTTT. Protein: CASSPNIATNEKLFF.

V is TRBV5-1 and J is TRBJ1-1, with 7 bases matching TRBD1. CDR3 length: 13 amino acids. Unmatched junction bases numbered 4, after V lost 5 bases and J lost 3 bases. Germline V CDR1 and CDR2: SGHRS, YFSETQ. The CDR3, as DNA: TGCGCCAGCAGTCGACAGGGTTACACTGAAGCTTTCTTT. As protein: CASSRQGYTEAFF.

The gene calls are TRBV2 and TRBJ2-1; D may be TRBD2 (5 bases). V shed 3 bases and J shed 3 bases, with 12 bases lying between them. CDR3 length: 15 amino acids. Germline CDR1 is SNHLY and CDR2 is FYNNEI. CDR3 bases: TGTGCCAGCAGTGAGACGGACTTGAACTACAATGAGCAGTTCTTC. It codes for CASSETDLNYNEQFF. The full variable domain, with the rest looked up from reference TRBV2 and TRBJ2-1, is EPEVTQTPSHQVTQMGQEVILRCVPISNHLYFYWYRQILGQKVEFLVSFYNNEISEKSEIFDDQFSVERPDGSNFTLKIRSTKLEDSAMYFCASSETDLNYNEQFFGPGTRLTVL.

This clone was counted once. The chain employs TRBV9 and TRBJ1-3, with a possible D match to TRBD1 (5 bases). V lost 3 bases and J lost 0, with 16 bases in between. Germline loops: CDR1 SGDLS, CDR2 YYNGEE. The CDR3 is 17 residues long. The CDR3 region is CASSADLAGNSGNTIYF. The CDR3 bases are TGTGCCAGCAGCGCAGACTTGGCAGGGAACTCTGGAAACACCATATATTTT.

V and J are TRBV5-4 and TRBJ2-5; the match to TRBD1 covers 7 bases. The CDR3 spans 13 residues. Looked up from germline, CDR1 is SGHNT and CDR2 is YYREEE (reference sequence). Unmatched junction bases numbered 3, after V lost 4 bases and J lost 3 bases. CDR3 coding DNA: TGTGCCAGCAGCACGGACAGGAAAGAGACCCAGTACTTC. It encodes CASSTDRKETQYF.

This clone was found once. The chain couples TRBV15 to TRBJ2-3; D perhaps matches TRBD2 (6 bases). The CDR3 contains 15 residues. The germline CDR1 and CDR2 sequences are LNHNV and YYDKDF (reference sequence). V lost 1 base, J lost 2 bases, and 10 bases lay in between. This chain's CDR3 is CATSRGDLDTDTQYF. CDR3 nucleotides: TGTGCCACCAGCAGAGGGGACTTAGACACAGATACGCAGTATTTT.

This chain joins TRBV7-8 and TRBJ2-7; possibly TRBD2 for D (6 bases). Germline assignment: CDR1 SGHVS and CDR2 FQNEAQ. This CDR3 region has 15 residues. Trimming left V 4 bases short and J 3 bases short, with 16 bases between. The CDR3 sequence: CASSSGTPRRYEQYF. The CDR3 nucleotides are TGTGCCAGCAGCTCCGGGACTCCCCGGCGCTACGAGCAGTACTTC. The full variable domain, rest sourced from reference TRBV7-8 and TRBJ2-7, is GAGVSQSPRYKVAKRGQDVALRCDPISGHVSLFWYQQALGQGPEFLTYFQNEAQLDKSGLPSDRFFAERPEGSVSTLKIQRTQQEDSAVYLCASSSGTPRRYEQYFGPGTRLTVT.

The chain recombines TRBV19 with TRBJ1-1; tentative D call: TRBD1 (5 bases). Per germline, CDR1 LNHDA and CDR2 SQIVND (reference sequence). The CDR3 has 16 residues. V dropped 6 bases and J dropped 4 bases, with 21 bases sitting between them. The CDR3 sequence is CASSHSWGEWTTEAFF. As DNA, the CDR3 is TGTGCCAGTAGCCACAGCTGGGGGGAATGGACCACTGAAGCTTTCTTT.

The CDR3 DNA sequence: TGCGCCAGCACCCCCGGACAGGGGGCTTTTGGCTACACCTTC. Its protein product is CASTPGQGAFGYTF. J is TRBJ1-2 and V is TRBV5-1; 11 bases fit TRBD1. Germline-derived CDR1 and CDR2 are SGHRS and YFSETQ. The V segment lost 6 bases and the J segment 7 bases; nucleotides outside the gene matches: 8. The CDR3 has 14 amino acids.

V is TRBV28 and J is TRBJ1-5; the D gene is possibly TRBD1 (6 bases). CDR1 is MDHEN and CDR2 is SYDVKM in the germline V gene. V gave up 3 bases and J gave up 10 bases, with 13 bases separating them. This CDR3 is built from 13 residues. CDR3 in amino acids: CASSLEGGRPQHF. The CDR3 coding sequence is TGTGCCAGCAGTTTGGAAGGGGGACGCCCCCAGCATTTT.

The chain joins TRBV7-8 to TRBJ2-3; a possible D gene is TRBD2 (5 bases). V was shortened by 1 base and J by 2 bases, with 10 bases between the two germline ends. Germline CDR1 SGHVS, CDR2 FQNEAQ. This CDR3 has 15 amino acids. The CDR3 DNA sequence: TGTGCCAGCAGCTTAGATAAGCGGCACACAGATACGCAGTATTTT. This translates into CASSLDKRHTDTQYF.

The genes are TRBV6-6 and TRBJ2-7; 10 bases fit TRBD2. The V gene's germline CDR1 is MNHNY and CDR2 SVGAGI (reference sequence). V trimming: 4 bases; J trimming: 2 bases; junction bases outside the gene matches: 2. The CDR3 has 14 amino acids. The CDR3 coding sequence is TGTGCCAGCAGTTGGAGCGGGAGGGCCTACGAGCAGTACTTC. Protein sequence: CASSWSGRAYEQYF.

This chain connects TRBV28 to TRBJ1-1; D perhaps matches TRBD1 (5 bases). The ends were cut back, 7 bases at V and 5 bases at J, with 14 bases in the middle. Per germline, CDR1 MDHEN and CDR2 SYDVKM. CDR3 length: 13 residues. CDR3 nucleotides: TGTGCCAGCAAGGAAGGGGTGGGAACTGAAGCTTTCTTT. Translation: CASKEGVGTEAFF.

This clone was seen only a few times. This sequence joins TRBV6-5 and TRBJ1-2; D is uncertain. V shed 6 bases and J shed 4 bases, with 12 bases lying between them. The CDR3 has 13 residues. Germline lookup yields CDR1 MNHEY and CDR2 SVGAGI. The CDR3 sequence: CASSPGRGYGYTF. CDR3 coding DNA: TGTGCCAGCAGCCCGGGGAGAGGCTATGGCTACACCTTC.

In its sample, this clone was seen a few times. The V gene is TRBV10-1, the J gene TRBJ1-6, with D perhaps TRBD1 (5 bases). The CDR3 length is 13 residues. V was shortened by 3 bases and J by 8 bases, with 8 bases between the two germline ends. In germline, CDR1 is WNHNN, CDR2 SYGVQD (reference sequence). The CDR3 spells CASSEAGDSPLHF. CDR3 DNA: TGCGCCAGCAGTGAAGCGGGGGATTCACCCCTCCACTTT.

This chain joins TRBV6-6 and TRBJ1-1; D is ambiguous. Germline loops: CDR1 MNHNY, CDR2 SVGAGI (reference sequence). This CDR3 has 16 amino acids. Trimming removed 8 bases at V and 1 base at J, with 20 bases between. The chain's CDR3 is CASQPSSGAGNTEAFF. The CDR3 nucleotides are TGTGCCAGCCAACCGTCCTCAGGCGCAGGGAACACTGAAGCTTTCTTT.

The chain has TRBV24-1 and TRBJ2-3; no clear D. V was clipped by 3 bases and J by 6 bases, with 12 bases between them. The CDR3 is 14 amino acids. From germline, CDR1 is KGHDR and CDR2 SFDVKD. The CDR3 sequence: CATSDHSSGDTQYF. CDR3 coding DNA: TGTGCCACCAGTGATCACAGTTCAGGCGATACGCAGTATTTT.

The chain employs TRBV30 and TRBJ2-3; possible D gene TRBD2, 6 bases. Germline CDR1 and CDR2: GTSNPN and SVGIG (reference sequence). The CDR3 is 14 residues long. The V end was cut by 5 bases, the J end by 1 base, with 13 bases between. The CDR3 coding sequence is TGTGCCTGGCAGGGCGAGCGGGGCACAGATACGCAGTATTTT. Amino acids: CAWQGERGTDTQYF.

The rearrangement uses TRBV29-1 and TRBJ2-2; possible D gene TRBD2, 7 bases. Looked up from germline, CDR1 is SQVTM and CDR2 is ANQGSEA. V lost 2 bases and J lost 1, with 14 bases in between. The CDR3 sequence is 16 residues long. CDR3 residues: CSVEYGGGQNTGELFF. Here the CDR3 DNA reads TGCAGCGTTGAATATGGCGGGGGCCAGAACACCGGGGAGCTGTTTTTT.

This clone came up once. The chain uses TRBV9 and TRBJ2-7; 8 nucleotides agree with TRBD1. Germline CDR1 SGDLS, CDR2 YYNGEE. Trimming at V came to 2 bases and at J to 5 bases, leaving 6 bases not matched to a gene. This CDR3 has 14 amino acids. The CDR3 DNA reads TGTGCCAGCAGCGTTGGTGACAGGGGTCACGAGCAGTACTTC. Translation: CASSVGDRGHEQYF.

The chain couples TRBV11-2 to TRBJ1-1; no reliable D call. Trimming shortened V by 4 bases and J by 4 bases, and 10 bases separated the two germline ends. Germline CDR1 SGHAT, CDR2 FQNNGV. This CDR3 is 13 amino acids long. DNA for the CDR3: TGTGCCAGCAGCTCCTTAGGAGTCACTGAAGCTTTCTTT. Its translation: CASSSLGVTEAFF. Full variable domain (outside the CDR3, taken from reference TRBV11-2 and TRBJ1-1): EAGVAQSPRYKIIEKRQSVAFWCNPISGHATLYWYQQILGQGPKLLIQFQNNGVVDDSQLPKDRFSAERLKGVDSTLKIQPAKLEDSAVYLCASSSLGVTEAFFGQGTRLTVV.

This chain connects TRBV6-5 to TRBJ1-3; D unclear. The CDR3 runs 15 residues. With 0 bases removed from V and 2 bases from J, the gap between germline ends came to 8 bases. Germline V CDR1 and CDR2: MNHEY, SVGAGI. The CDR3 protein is CASSYSRVPGNTIYF. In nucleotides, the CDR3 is TGTGCCAGCAGTTACTCGCGGGTGCCTGGAAACACCATATATTTT.

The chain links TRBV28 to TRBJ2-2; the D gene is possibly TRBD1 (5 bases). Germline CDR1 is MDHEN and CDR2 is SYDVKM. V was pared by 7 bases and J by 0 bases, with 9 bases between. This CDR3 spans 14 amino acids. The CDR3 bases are TGTGCCAGCAAGGCAGGGCCGAACACCGGGGAGCTGTTTTTT. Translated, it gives CASKAGPNTGELFF.